This T cell receptor (beta chain) comes out of a study of blood T cells in healthy people across ages. Whole-study findings and limits: More naive CD4+ cells and higher diversity marked long-lived donors relative to aged donors. In older individuals, TCR beta diversity per million T cells was lower, falling roughly linearly with age. Diversity estimated from one million T cells was considered an underestimate.

A sample-barcoded 5' primer and a J-beta primer mix were used in a second PCR of about 7 to 11 cycles. MiXCR, applied by TCRdb to the 5' RACE reads, yields one record per CDR3 protein. This table holds some 800,000 distinct CDR3 sequences, around two fifths found once. This clonotype was recorded a few times. As yet, its antigen is unknown. The clonotype comes from a man aged 55 to 70 in good health. Sequencing was performed on blood.

The CDR3 is CASSEESSYNSPLHF. DNA for the CDR3: TGTGCCAGCAGTGAAGAAAGCTCCTATAATTCACCCCTCCACTTT. This chain connects TRBV6-1 to TRBJ1-6, with D uncertain. The V gene lost 1 base and the J gene lost 0 bases, with 4 bases spanning the gap. The CDR3 loop spans 15 amino acids. CDR1 MNHNS and CDR2 SASEGT come from the germline V gene.